These T cell receptor beta chains were read from a single sample in a study of blood T cell repertoires in COVID-19. Profiling relied on immunoSEQ multiplex PCR, and the TCRdb table lists in-frame clones only, not all of them. The table records 140,000 to 150,000 clones, 87% of them present only once. The source material was PBMCs or T cells enriched from blood (not recorded which). The origin of the receptors is a woman aged 40 to 50 who had been exposed to COVID-19. Each CDR3 is given with its conserved first and last residue. The D gene is left open where the match is weak. A row's size may be missing; if present it is once, few, many or a size class.

>NA|14|TRBJ2-1|TRBV4-1|NA
CASSQEPREVQQFF
TGCGCCAGCAGCCAAGAGCCTAGGGAGGTTCAGCAGTTCTTC
>NA|13|TRBJ1-6|TRBV6-5|few
CASRQGPLSPLHF
TGTGCCAGCAGACAGGGACCCCTCTCACCCCTCCACTTT
>NA|18|TRBJ1-3|TRBV11-3|NA
CASSLDYPGLSSGNTIYF
TGTGCCAGCAGCTTAGATTATCCGGGACTAAGCTCTGGAAACACCATATATTTT
>NA|13|TRBJ2-7|TRBV5-4|NA
CASSLVTKDEQYF
TGTGCCAGCAGCTTGGTGACAAAGGACGAGCAGTACTTC
>NA|14|TRBJ2-1|TRBV11-3|NA
CASSSRGSYNEQFF
TGTGCCAGCAGCTCCCGCGGCTCCTACAATGAGCAGTTCTTC
>NA|14|TRBJ2-2|TRBV2|NA
CASNQAINTGELFF
TGTGCCAGCAATCAGGCCATCAACACCGGGGAGCTGTTTTTT
>NA|15|TRBJ2-6|TRBV19|NA
CASSARVPGANVLTF
TGTGCCAGTAGTGCCCGGGTCCCTGGGGCCAACGTCCTGACTTTC
>TRBD2|16|TRBJ2-1|TRBV9|once
CASSVETGRAGNEQFF
TGTGCCAGCAGCGTAGAAACCGGGAGGGCCGGAAATGAGCAGTTCTTC
>NA|14|TRBJ2-7|TRBV10-1|NA
CASSRDSGNHEQYF
TGCGCCAGCAGCCGGGACTCGGGGAACCACGAGCAGTACTTC
>NA|12|TRBJ2-1|TRBV12-3/TRBV12-4|NA
CASSPGWGEQFF
TGTGCCAGCAGCCCGGGGTGGGGTGAGCAGTTCTTC
>TRBD1|19|TRBJ2-6|TRBV5-1|NA
CASSSEGGQGFSGANVLTF
TGCGCCAGCAGCTCCGAGGGGGGACAGGGATTCTCTGGGGCCAACGTCCTGACTTTC
>NA|13|TRBJ2-2|TRBV12-3/TRBV12-4|NA
CASSFGFDGELFF
TGTGCCAGCAGTTTCGGGTTTGACGGGGAGCTGTTTTTT
>NA|15|TRBJ2-1|TRBV4-2|NA
CASSQEKLDSDEQFF
TGTGCCAGCAGCCAAGAGAAATTGGACAGCGATGAGCAGTTCTTC
>TRBD2|16|TRBJ2-7|TRBV7-9|NA
CASSARDGRGSYEQYF
TGTGCCAGCAGCGCAAGGGACGGGAGGGGCTCCTACGAGCAGTACTTC
>NA|15|TRBJ1-3|TRBV5-3|NA
CAPSGQGNSGNTIYF
TGTGCCCCCTCAGGCCAGGGGAACTCTGGAAACACCATATATTTT
>TRBD1|14|TRBJ1-1|TRBV11-1|few
CASISGQTNTEAFF
TGTGCCAGCATCTCGGGACAGACGAACACTGAAGCTTTCTTT
>NA|16|TRBJ1-1|TRBV3-1/TRBV3-2|NA
CASSQSERTANTEAFF
TGTGCCAGCAGCCAGTCTGAACGGACAGCGAACACTGAAGCTTTCTTT
>TRBD1|13|TRBJ2-7|TRBV2|NA
CASSYDRGHEQYF
TGTGCCAGCAGTTACGACAGGGGCCACGAGCAGTACTTC
>NA|21|TRBJ1-1|TRBV27|NA
CASSPTGGLLFATVVDTEAFF
TGTGCCAGCAGTCCGACGGGGGGGCTATTGTTTGCGACCGTAGTCGACACTGAAGCTTTCTTT
>TRBD1|14|TRBJ1-3|TRBV19|NA
CASTPDRGRNTIYF
TGTGCCAGTACCCCTGACAGGGGTAGAAACACCATATATTTT
>NA|14|TRBJ1-2|TRBV28|NA
CASSSDRIGYGYTF
TGTGCCAGCAGCTCCGACAGGATAGGCTATGGCTACACCTTC
>NA|15|TRBJ1-2|TRBV4-1|NA
CASSPSLDTSYGYTF
TGCGCCAGCAGCCCATCATTGGACACCAGCTATGGCTACACCTTC
>TRBD1|14|TRBJ2-3|TRBV7-9|NA
CASSWTGETDTQYF
TGTGCCAGCAGCTGGACAGGGGAAACAGATACGCAGTATTTT
>NA|14|TRBJ2-1|TRBV7-7|NA
CASSLDGTYNEQFF
TGTGCCAGCAGCTTAGACGGGACTTACAATGAGCAGTTCTTC
>TRBD2|18|TRBJ2-3|TRBV7-9|NA
CASSPRLAGVLGTDTQYF
TGTGCCAGCAGCCCGCGACTAGCGGGAGTCCTCGGCACAGATACGCAGTATTTT
>NA|13|TRBJ1-2|TRBV11-2|NA
CASRPQGFYGYTF
TGTGCCAGCAGACCGCAGGGATTCTACGGCTACACCTTC
>TRBD2|15|TRBJ2-7|TRBV5-4|NA
CASSRGGGLQGEQYF
TGTGCCAGCAGCCGGGGGGGCGGACTCCAGGGGGAGCAGTACTTC
>TRBD2|18|TRBJ2-6|TRBV28|NA
CASSFQGGTLSGANVLTF
TGTGCCAGCAGTTTTCAGGGAGGGACCCTCTCTGGGGCCAACGTCCTGACTTTC
>TRBD1|13|TRBJ1-2|TRBV6-5|NA
CASKVGQEYGYTF
TGTGCCAGCAAGGTCGGACAGGAATATGGCTACACCTTC
>TRBD1|15|TRBJ1-1|TRBV28|NA
CASSSQGAGNTEAFF
TGTGCCAGCAGTTCGCAGGGGGCAGGGAACACTGAAGCTTTCTTT
>TRBD1|17|TRBJ1-2|TRBV23-1|NA
CASDIMSVGQGAGGYTF
TGCGCCAGCGATATTATGTCTGTGGGACAGGGGGCGGGTGGCTACACCTTC
>TRBD2|14|TRBJ2-1|TRBV7-9|NA
CASSLEAGDREQFF
TGTGCCAGCAGCTTAGAGGCGGGGGACCGTGAGCAGTTCTTC
>NA|15|TRBJ2-7|TRBV7-9|NA
CASSSGPLWPYEQYF
TGTGCCAGCAGCTCGGGTCCCCTTTGGCCCTACGAGCAGTACTTC
>TRBD1|15|TRBJ2-7|TRBV5-4|NA
CASTLGQGKIYEQYF
TGTGCCAGCACACTTGGACAGGGTAAAATCTACGAGCAGTACTTC
>TRBD1|14|TRBJ1-2|TRBV7-3|few
CASSSPGTGTGYTF
TGTGCCAGCAGCTCCCCCGGGACAGGAACTGGCTACACCTTC
>NA|15|TRBJ1-1|TRBV28|NA
CASPGRGEGNTEAFF
TGTGCCTCCCCTGGCAGGGGAGAGGGCAACACTGAAGCTTTCTTT